The 27 T cell receptor beta chains below all came from one sample that was sequenced in a study of cytomegalovirus exposure and HLA in healthy donors. Primers included in the PCR were 60 Vbeta and 13 Jbeta primers. Data came from immunoSEQ multiplex PCR; TCRdb stores just in-frame clones and leaves some out. The sample has about 130,000 clones; 75% are singletons. The sample taken for sequencing was PBMCs. The receptor set was obtained from a woman aged 50 to 60 in good health and CMV-seronegative.

V and J are TRBV19 and TRBJ2-1; 13 positions agree with TRBD2. The CDR3 loop spans 14 amino acids. With V trimmed by 8 bases and J by 7 bases, 5 bases remained unmatched. Germline V gene lookup returns CDR1 LNHDA and CDR2 SQIVND (reference sequence). CDR3 amino acids: CASATSGRGNEQFF. CDR3 nucleotide sequence: TGTGCCAGTGCCACTAGCGGGAGGGGTAATGAGCAGTTCTTC.

The chain is built from TRBV13 and TRBJ1-1; the match to TRBD1 covers 7 bases. The CDR3 sequence is 13 residues long. Trimming cost V 10 bases and J 7 bases; bases outside gene matches: 12. Germline loops: CDR1 PRHDT, CDR2 FYEKMQ (reference sequence). The CDR3 nucleotides are TGTGCCACCCGACAGGGATCGACTTTTGAAGCTTTCTTT. It codes for CATRQGSTFEAFF.

This chain uses TRBV6-6 with TRBJ1-3; 9 nucleotides agree with TRBD1. From germline, CDR1 is MNHNY and CDR2 SVGAGI (reference sequence). V shed 6 bases, J shed 3 bases, and the junction held 9 bases outside the gene matches. The CDR3 consists of 16 residues. CDR3: CASRTTGGAGGNTIYF. CDR3 sequence (DNA): TGTGCCAGCAGAACAACAGGGGGCGCGGGTGGAAACACCATATATTTT.

This chain joins TRBV7-2 and TRBJ1-3; no clear D. The CDR3 is 14 amino acids. Germline V gives CDR1 SGHTA, CDR2 FQGNSA. V was cut by 1 base and J by 2 bases, with 6 bases left in between. CDR3 residues: CASSLDNTGNTIYF. The CDR3 DNA is TGTGCCAGCAGCTTAGATAACACTGGAAACACCATATATTTT.

This sequence joins TRBV6-1 and TRBJ1-2; D is unclear. CDR1 is MNHNS, CDR2 SASEGT, per germline. The CDR3 is made up of 14 amino acids. Deletions cut 1 base from V and 5 bases from J, with 11 bases between. CDR3 loop: CASSEGSGSYGYTF. The CDR3 nucleotides are TGTGCCAGCAGTGAAGGTAGCGGCTCATATGGCTACACCTTC.

This clone was observed a handful of times. V is TRBV4-2 and J is TRBJ2-5; 10 bases are a match to TRBD2. This CDR3 is built from 16 residues. From germline, CDR1 is LGHNA and CDR2 YNFKEQ. The V and J ends lost 5 bases and 3 bases, in that order; junction bases with no gene match: 9. Here the CDR3 reads CASSRSGAGGEETQYF. CDR3 sequence (DNA): TGTGCCAGCAGCAGGAGTGGAGCGGGAGGGGAAGAGACCCAGTACTTC.

The rearrangement uses TRBV30 and TRBJ2-3; TRBD2 might be the D (6 bases). This CDR3 comprises 14 residues. Germline assignment: CDR1 GTSNPN and CDR2 SVGIG (reference sequence). V gave up 3 bases and J gave up 3 bases, with 13 bases separating them. For the CDR3, the DNA is TGTGCCTGGAGAATACAGGCGGGAACAGATACGCAGTATTTT. This encodes CAWRIQAGTDTQYF.

About this clone: Other DNA sequences in the same sample also yield this CDR3. This chain joins TRBV4-3 and TRBJ2-1; tentative D call: TRBD2 (6 bases). The CDR3 extends over 16 amino acids. Deletions cut 0 bases from V and 0 bases from J, with 9 bases between. Per germline, CDR1 LGHNA and CDR2 YSLEER. CDR3 nucleotide sequence: TGCGCCAGCAGCCAAGACCGGGACTTCTCCTACAATGAGCAGTTCTTC. This gives the protein CASSQDRDFSYNEQFF.

V gene TRBV28 combines with J gene TRBJ2-5, with D perhaps matching TRBD2 (7 bases). Trimming stripped 2 bases from V and 2 bases from J, with 9 bases between. CDR1 and CDR2 (germline): MDHEN, SYDVKM. The CDR3 contains 14 residues. The CDR3 region has the DNA TGTGCCAGCAGTTTAGGGGGGGCGCAAGAGACCCAGTACTTC. Its protein is CASSLGGAQETQYF.

This clone was counted only a few times. The rearrangement joins TRBV6-1 to TRBJ1-1, with D possibly being TRBD1 (6 bases). The CDR3 consists of 12 residues. Trimming removed 6 bases at V and 9 bases at J, with 14 bases between. Germline V lookup: CDR1 MNHNS, CDR2 SASEGT. The CDR3 here is CASRGQNIKAFF. In DNA, the CDR3 is TGTGCCAGCAGAGGACAGAATATTAAAGCTTTCTTT.

This clone was seen only once. The chain links TRBV30 to TRBJ2-6; 10 positions match TRBD1. The junction had 11 bases not matched to a gene; V was cut back by 0 bases and J by 0 bases. From germline, CDR1 is GTSNPN and CDR2 SVGIG (reference sequence). The CDR3 is made up of 20 amino acids. CDR3: CAWSVPVGTGVFSGANVLTF. CDR3 nucleotide sequence: TGTGCCTGGAGTGTTCCTGTTGGGACAGGGGTATTCTCTGGGGCCAACGTCCTGACTTTC.

The chain carries TRBV12-5 and TRBJ2-5; D is perhaps TRBD1 (6 bases). This CDR3 has 15 amino acids. Trimming pared 1 base from V and 7 bases from J, leaving 16 bases between. Germline CDR1 LGHNT, CDR2 FRNRAP. CDR3 residues: CASGLEVQGDVTQYF. For the CDR3, the DNA is TGTGCTAGTGGTTTGGAGGTACAGGGTGATGTGACCCAGTACTTC.

This chain uses TRBV11-1 with TRBJ2-6; possible D gene TRBD2, 5 bases. The V end lost 5 bases, the J end lost 2 bases, and 22 bases lay between the germline ends. The germline V gene encodes CDR1 SGHAT and CDR2 FQDESV (reference sequence). CDR3 length equals 19 residues. The CDR3 DNA reads TGTGCCAGCAGCCCAGAGGTCATCGGAGGAGCTACTGGGGCCAACGTCCTGACTTTC. It specifies CASSPEVIGGATGANVLTF.

A remark on this clone: Other DNA sequences within the sample encode an identical CDR3. The rearrangement links TRBV5-1 to TRBJ2-4; 7 bases are shared with TRBD1. Trimming removed 4 bases from V and 7 bases from J; junction bases left unmatched: 8. The CDR3 has 14 residues. From germline, CDR1 is SGHRS and CDR2 YFSETQ. The CDR3 DNA reads TGCGCCAGCAGCCGAGGCGAGACAGGGAACATTCAGTACTTC. Amino acids: CASSRGETGNIQYF.

The chain is built from TRBV5-1 and TRBJ2-7; 10 bases are a match to TRBD2. This CDR3 contains 15 residues. Germline CDR1 is SGHRS and CDR2 is YFSETQ. V was pared by 0 bases and J by 3 bases, with 3 bases of the junction left unmatched. This chain's CDR3 is CASSLVLAGDYEQYF. The CDR3 nucleotides read TGCGCCAGCAGCTTGGTTCTAGCGGGAGACTACGAGCAGTACTTC.

The V gene is TRBV30, the J gene TRBJ1-5; weak D call: TRBD1 (5 bases). Germline loops: CDR1 GTSNPN, CDR2 SVGIG (reference sequence). The CDR3 is 13 residues long. In nucleotides, the CDR3 is TGTGCATGGGGCGGGGCAAGCAATCAGCCCCAGCATTTT. This encodes CAWGGASNQPQHF.

Here the CDR3 DNA reads TGTGCCAGCAGTTTATTTGGCGGGGATCAGCCCCAGCATTTT. As protein: CASSLFGGDQPQHF. V and J are TRBV27 and TRBJ1-5; unclear D gene. Germline V lookup: CDR1 MNHEY, CDR2 SMNVEV (reference sequence). The CDR3 runs 14 residues. Trimming removed 1 base from V and 5 bases from J, with 9 bases in between.

This chain connects TRBV7-9 to TRBJ2-1; D may be TRBD2 (6 bases). Germline V CDR1 and CDR2: SEHNR, FQNEAQ (reference sequence). V gave up 5 bases and J gave up 8 bases, with 16 bases separating them. The CDR3 spans 14 residues. CDR3 sequence (DNA): TGTGCCAGCAGCCCGCAGTGGGGGGACTATGAGCAGTTCTTC. This sequence encodes CASSPQWGDYEQFF.

The chain has TRBV30 and TRBJ1-3, with D unclear. Germline CDR1 reads GTSNPN; CDR2 reads SVGIG (reference sequence). CDR3 length: 15 amino acids. V lost 2 bases and J 4 bases, leaving 15 bases between the germline ends. CDR3 sequence: CAWSPGRLAGNTIYF. For the CDR3, the DNA is TGTGCCTGGAGTCCGGGCAGGCTAGCCGGAAACACCATATATTTT.

The V gene is TRBV18, the J gene TRBJ1-1; the match to TRBD1 covers 7 bases. The CDR3 totals 14 residues. CDR1 KGHSH and CDR2 LQKENI come from the germline V gene. V lost 1 base and J lost 5; bases outside the gene matches: 4. This CDR3 is CASSPQGAHTEAFF. In nucleotides, the CDR3 is TGTGCCAGCTCACCACAGGGGGCGCATACTGAAGCTTTCTTT. The whole variable domain, remainder taken from reference TRBV18 and TRBJ1-1, is NAGVMQNPRHLVRRRGQEARLRCSPMKGHSHVYWYRQLPEEGLKFMVYLQKENIIDESGMPKERFSAEFPKEGPSILRIQQVVRGDSAAYFCASSPQGAHTEAFFGQGTRLTVV.

The V and J genes are TRBV9 and TRBJ2-4; possible D gene TRBD1, 6 bases. From germline, CDR1 is SGDLS and CDR2 YYNGEE. Deletions cut 3 bases from V and 6 bases from J, with 13 bases between. The CDR3 sequence is 14 residues long. The CDR3, as DNA: TGTGCCAGCAGCGCAAATACAGGGTTAAACATTCAGTACTTC. Its translation is CASSANTGLNIQYF.

In this sample, this clone turned up a few times. The genes are TRBV29-1 and TRBJ1-1; D is perhaps TRBD1 (6 bases). CDR1 SQVTM and CDR2 ANQGSEA come from the germline V gene. V was trimmed by 3 bases and J by 0 bases, leaving 14 bases between them. The CDR3 consists of 15 residues. The CDR3 reads CSVDILGTLNTEAFF. The DNA of the CDR3 is TGCAGCGTTGATATATTAGGGACATTGAACACTGAAGCTTTCTTT.

The chain joins TRBV5-4 to TRBJ1-3; a possible D gene is TRBD1 (6 bases). Germline CDR1 and CDR2: SGHNT and YYREEE (reference sequence). The CDR3 is 16 amino acids. Trimming removed 4 bases at V and 0 bases at J, with 14 bases between. The CDR3 protein is CASSKAGASSGNTIYF. The CDR3 region has the DNA TGTGCCAGCAGCAAGGCAGGGGCAAGCTCTGGAAACACCATATATTTT.

The V call is TRBV6-6, the J call TRBJ1-1; 7 bases map to TRBD1. The CDR3 contains 16 residues. V dropped 6 bases and J dropped 1; count of bases not matched to a gene: 11. The germline V gene encodes CDR1 MNHNY and CDR2 SVGAGI (reference sequence). The CDR3 sequence: CASRPDRETKNTEAFF. The CDR3 nucleotides read TGTGCCAGCAGACCCGACAGGGAGACCAAGAACACTGAAGCTTTCTTT.

This clone appeared a single time. A far bigger clonotype differs at one base, so this is likely a read error. The CDR3 region has the DNA TGTTCCAGCAGGACACAGGACACCGGGGAGCTGTTTTTT. Translated, it gives CSSRTQDTGELFF. This chain joins TRBV6-5 and TRBJ2-2; D is perhaps TRBD1 (5 bases). In germline, CDR1 is MNHEY, CDR2 SVGAGI. CDR3 length: 13 residues.

The genes are TRBV27 and TRBJ2-2, with 7 bases identical to TRBD1. With 6 bases clipped from V and 0 bases from J, the junction kept 7 bases outside the gene matches. The germline gives CDR1 MNHEY, CDR2 SMNVEV (reference sequence). This CDR3 contains 16 residues. CDR3 DNA: TGTGCCAGCAGATACTGGGACAGCGCGAACACCGGGGAGCTGTTTTTT. Translation: CASRYWDSANTGELFF.

Only one count was recorded for this clone. One end of the junction varies from germline; a read error may be responsible. The rearrangement uses TRBV7-9 and TRBJ1-2, with D possibly matching TRBD1 (5 bases). This CDR3 has 15 residues. CDR1 is SEHNR and CDR2 is FQNEAQ in the germline V gene (reference sequence). The CDR3 DNA follows: TGTTCCAGCAGCCGCGGAGAGGGACTTCGGTATGGCTACACCTTC. Its protein product is CSSSRGEGLRYGYTF. Variable domain in full (rest from reference TRBV7-9 and TRBJ1-2): DTGVSQNPRHKITKRGQNVTFRCDPISEHNRLYWYRQTLGQGPEFLTYFQNEAQLEKSRLLSDRFSAERPKGSFSTLEIQRTEQGDSAMYLCSSSRGEGLRYGYTFGSGTRLTVV.